This T cell receptor (beta chain) was captured by sequencing in a study of cytomegalovirus exposure and HLA in healthy donors. Looked up from germline, CDR1 is KGHSH and CDR2 is LQKENI. The CDR3 is made up of 15 amino acids. Trimming at V came to 3 bases and at J to 6 bases, leaving 8 bases not matched to a gene. The PCR ran on 60 Vbeta and 13 Jbeta primers. Sequencing was performed with immunoSEQ multiplex PCR; in TCRdb, only in-frame clones are kept and a portion is missing. In the table there are around 94,000 clones, over 65% of which are singletons. Study-level results: Within an earlier analysis, most TCR beta V segments proved productive either about 90% or about 30% of the time.

With regard to this clone: Antigen: not known.

Each donor's status was that of a healthy bone marrow donor. This receptor was identified in a human donor in good health. The V gene is TRBV18, the J gene TRBJ2-3; 8 bases line up with TRBD1. Material for sequencing was PBMCs. The CDR3: CASSPGQGAADTQYF. The CDR3 region has the DNA TGTGCCAGCTCACCCGGGCAGGGGGCCGCCGATACGCAGTATTTT.